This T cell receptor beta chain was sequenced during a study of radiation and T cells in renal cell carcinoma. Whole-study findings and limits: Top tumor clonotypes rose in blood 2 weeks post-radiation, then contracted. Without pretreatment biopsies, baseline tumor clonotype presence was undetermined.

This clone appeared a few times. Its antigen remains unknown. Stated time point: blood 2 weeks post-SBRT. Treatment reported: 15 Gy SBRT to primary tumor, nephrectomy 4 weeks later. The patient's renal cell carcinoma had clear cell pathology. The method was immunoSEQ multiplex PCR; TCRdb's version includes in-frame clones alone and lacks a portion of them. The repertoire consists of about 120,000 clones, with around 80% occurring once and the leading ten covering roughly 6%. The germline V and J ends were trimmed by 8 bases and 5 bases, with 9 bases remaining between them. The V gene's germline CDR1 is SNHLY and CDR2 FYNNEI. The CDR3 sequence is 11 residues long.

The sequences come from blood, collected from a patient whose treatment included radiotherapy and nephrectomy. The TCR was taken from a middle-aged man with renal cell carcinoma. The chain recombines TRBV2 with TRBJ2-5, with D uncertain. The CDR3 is CASEISETQYF. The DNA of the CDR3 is TGTGCCAGCGAAATTTCGGAGACCCAGTACTTC.